This is a list of T cell receptor beta chains from one sample in a study of T cell responses to AZD1222 COVID-19 vaccine. Sequencing used immunoSEQ multiplex PCR; TCRdb keeps in-frame clones, though not all of them. The sample has roughly 80,000 clones, roughly four fifths seen once. The sample in question was peripheral blood, obtained on day 0 of AZD1222 vaccination. These receptors were taken from an adult in good health. Both conserved end residues are part of each CDR3. The D gene is left open where the match is weak. The size field is filled for only some rows; it gives once, few, many or a size class.

abundance: -; j_gene: TRBJ1-2; v_gene: TRBV2; d_gene: TRBD1; CDR3aa: CASSATGTDYGYTF; CDR3nt: TGTGCCAGCAGCGCAACCGGGACAGACTATGGCTACACCTTC
abundance: once; j_gene: TRBJ1-2; v_gene: TRBV25-1; d_gene: -; CDR3aa: CASSEPGEGYGYTF; CDR3nt: TGTGCCAGCAGTGAGCCAGGGGAAGGCTATGGCTACACCTTC
abundance: -; j_gene: TRBJ2-1; v_gene: TRBV29-1; d_gene: TRBD2; CDR3aa: CSVLSGRAVDEQFF; CDR3nt: TGCAGCGTTCTTAGCGGGAGGGCCGTGGATGAGCAGTTCTTC
abundance: -; j_gene: TRBJ1-2; v_gene: TRBV2; d_gene: -; CDR3aa: CASSLDGRLNYGYTF; CDR3nt: TGTGCCAGCAGCTTGGACGGTCGACTTAACTATGGCTACACCTTC
abundance: -; j_gene: TRBJ1-1; v_gene: TRBV20-1; d_gene: -; CDR3aa: CSASSGKAEAFF; CDR3nt: TGCAGTGCTAGTTCGGGGAAGGCTGAAGCTTTCTTT
abundance: -; j_gene: TRBJ2-1; v_gene: TRBV18; d_gene: -; CDR3aa: CASSPLPYNEQFF; CDR3nt: TGTGCCAGCTCACCACTCCCATACAATGAGCAGTTCTTC
abundance: -; j_gene: TRBJ1-5; v_gene: TRBV11-2; d_gene: -; CDR3aa: CASSLEGGAGQPQHF; CDR3nt: TGTGCCAGCAGCTTAGAGGGGGGCGCGGGTCAGCCCCAGCATTTT
abundance: -; j_gene: TRBJ1-3; v_gene: TRBV18; d_gene: TRBD1; CDR3aa: CASSPRQGDSSGNTIYF; CDR3nt: TGTGCCAGCTCACCCCGACAGGGTGACTCTTCTGGAAACACCATATATTTT
abundance: -; j_gene: TRBJ2-2; v_gene: TRBV4-3; d_gene: -; CDR3aa: CASSQDDSNTGELFF; CDR3nt: TGCGCCAGCAGCCAAGATGACAGTAACACCGGGGAGCTGTTTTTT
abundance: -; j_gene: TRBJ1-1; v_gene: TRBV3-1/TRBV3-2; d_gene: -; CDR3aa: CASSQHTEAFF; CDR3nt: TGTGCCAGCAGCCAGCACACAGAAGCTTTCTTT
abundance: -; j_gene: TRBJ2-4; v_gene: TRBV6-5; d_gene: -; CDR3aa: CASSPGTENIQYF; CDR3nt: TGTGCCAGCAGTCCCGGGACTGAAAACATTCAGTACTTC
abundance: -; j_gene: TRBJ2-2; v_gene: TRBV13; d_gene: -; CDR3aa: CASSSFGRDTGELFF; CDR3nt: TGTGCCAGCAGCTCCTTCGGGCGGGATACCGGGGAGCTGTTTTTT
abundance: -; j_gene: TRBJ1-3; v_gene: TRBV2; d_gene: -; CDR3aa: CASSAGGPLSGNTIYF; CDR3nt: TGTGCCAGCAGTGCGGGGGGGCCTCTCTCTGGAAACACCATATATTTT
abundance: once; j_gene: TRBJ1-5; v_gene: TRBV27; d_gene: -; CDR3aa: CASSLEGVANQPQHF; CDR3nt: TGTGCCAGCAGTTTGGAGGGGGTGGCTAATCAGCCCCAGCATTTT
abundance: -; j_gene: TRBJ1-2; v_gene: TRBV18; d_gene: TRBD1; CDR3aa: CASSPGDRDYGYTF; CDR3nt: TGTGCCAGCTCACCAGGGGACAGAGATTATGGCTACACCTTC
abundance: -; j_gene: TRBJ2-1; v_gene: TRBV10-2; d_gene: TRBD2; CDR3aa: CASSDLSGRAGEQFF; CDR3nt: TGCGCCAGCAGTGACCTTAGCGGGAGGGCTGGTGAGCAGTTCTTC
abundance: -; j_gene: TRBJ2-3; v_gene: TRBV7-6; d_gene: TRBD2; CDR3aa: CASSLMSGGTDTQYF; CDR3nt: TGTGCCAGCAGCTTAATGAGCGGGGGAACAGATACGCAGTATTTT
abundance: -; j_gene: TRBJ1-2; v_gene: TRBV2; d_gene: -; CDR3aa: CASSEEGSYGYTF; CDR3nt: TGTGCCAGCAGTGAAGAGGGGTCCTATGGCTACACCTTC
abundance: -; j_gene: TRBJ2-5; v_gene: TRBV7-2; d_gene: TRBD2; CDR3aa: CAITAGDRETQYF; CDR3nt: TGTGCCATCACAGCGGGAGATAGGGAGACCCAGTACTTC
abundance: -; j_gene: TRBJ2-5; v_gene: TRBV10-1; d_gene: -; CDR3aa: CASRDTYRVRSIRAQYF; CDR3nt: TGCGCCAGCCGAGATACTTACAGGGTAAGGTCAATTAGGGCCCAGTACTTC
abundance: once; j_gene: TRBJ1-1; v_gene: TRBV7-8; d_gene: -; CDR3aa: CASSLEGGTEAFF; CDR3nt: TGTGCCAGCAGCTTAGAGGGGGGGACTGAAGCTTTCTTT
abundance: -; j_gene: TRBJ2-2; v_gene: TRBV18; d_gene: -; CDR3aa: CASSPQGGRMLFF; CDR3nt: TGTGCCAGCTCACCACAGGGAGGACGAATGCTGTTTTTT
abundance: -; j_gene: TRBJ1-1; v_gene: TRBV12-5; d_gene: TRBD1; CDR3aa: CASGPPSGTGLRGTEAFF; CDR3nt: TGTGCTAGTGGTCCGCCCTCCGGGACAGGTCTTCGAGGGACTGAAGCTTTCTTT
abundance: few; j_gene: TRBJ2-2; v_gene: TRBV5-4; d_gene: -; CDR3aa: CASSGTSLNTGELFF; CDR3nt: TGTGCCAGCAGCGGCACTAGCCTGAACACCGGGGAGCTGTTTTTT
abundance: -; j_gene: TRBJ1-1; v_gene: TRBV2; d_gene: -; CDR3aa: CASSAEKGRTEAFF; CDR3nt: TGTGCCAGCAGTGCGGAGAAGGGGCGGACTGAAGCTTTCTTT
abundance: -; j_gene: TRBJ2-7; v_gene: TRBV5-6; d_gene: TRBD2; CDR3aa: CASSLWWSRGTPSYEQYF; CDR3nt: TGTGCCAGCAGCTTGTGGTGGTCGCGGGGGACCCCATCCTACGAGCAGTACTTC
abundance: -; j_gene: TRBJ2-5; v_gene: TRBV11-2; d_gene: -; CDR3aa: CASSRSQETQYF; CDR3nt: TGTGCCAGCAGTCGCAGCCAAGAGACCCAGTACTTC
abundance: -; j_gene: TRBJ1-2; v_gene: TRBV9; d_gene: TRBD1; CDR3aa: CASSPILPGGRGYTF; CDR3nt: TGTGCCAGCAGCCCCATCCTCCCAGGGGGCAGGGGCTACACCTTC
abundance: -; j_gene: TRBJ2-7; v_gene: TRBV27; d_gene: TRBD1; CDR3aa: CASSSQGYGYEQYF; CDR3nt: TGTGCCAGCAGCTCACAGGGGTATGGTTACGAGCAGTACTTC
abundance: -; j_gene: TRBJ1-2; v_gene: TRBV19; d_gene: -; CDR3aa: CASSEQLSLTYGYTF; CDR3nt: TGTGCCAGTAGTGAACAGCTTTCCCTTACCTATGGCTACACCTTC
abundance: -; j_gene: TRBJ2-7; v_gene: TRBV5-5; d_gene: TRBD1; CDR3aa: CASSPRDRRPEQYF; CDR3nt: TGTGCCAGCAGCCCCCGGGACAGAAGGCCCGAGCAGTACTTC
abundance: -; j_gene: TRBJ1-2; v_gene: TRBV5-6; d_gene: -; CDR3aa: CASSLEGRQSYGYTF; CDR3nt: TGTGCCAGCAGCTTGGAGGGGAGACAGTCCTATGGCTACACCTTC
abundance: once; j_gene: TRBJ1-2; v_gene: TRBV2; d_gene: -; CDR3aa: CASEGQRGVNYGYTF; CDR3nt: TGTGCCAGCGAAGGACAGAGGGGGGTTAACTATGGCTACACCTTC
abundance: -; j_gene: TRBJ1-2; v_gene: TRBV10-1; d_gene: -; CDR3aa: CASTPGGAWYGYTF; CDR3nt: TGCGCCAGCACCCCGGGTGGGGCTTGGTATGGCTACACCTTC
abundance: -; j_gene: TRBJ1-6; v_gene: TRBV28; d_gene: -; CDR3aa: CASSYRQTAPLHF; CDR3nt: TGTGCCAGCAGTTACCGACAAACAGCACCCCTCCACTTT
abundance: -; j_gene: TRBJ2-2; v_gene: TRBV3-1/TRBV3-2; d_gene: -; CDR3aa: CASSQDRRLTGELFF; CDR3nt: TGTGCCAGCAGCCAAGATCGTCGGCTCACCGGGGAGCTGTTTTTT
abundance: -; j_gene: TRBJ1-2; v_gene: TRBV6-5; d_gene: -; CDR3aa: CASSYSGRANYGYTF; CDR3nt: TGTGCCAGCAGTTACTCGGGCAGGGCTAACTATGGCTACACCTTC
abundance: few; j_gene: TRBJ2-7; v_gene: TRBV5-3; d_gene: TRBD2; CDR3aa: CARSEGTLLAGVRNEQYF; CDR3nt: TGTGCCAGAAGCGAGGGGACTTTACTAGCGGGAGTGAGGAACGAGCAGTACTTC
abundance: -; j_gene: TRBJ1-1; v_gene: TRBV11-2; d_gene: -; CDR3aa: CASSFTGMNAEAFF; CDR3nt: TGTGCCAGCAGCTTTACAGGGATGAATGCTGAAGCTTTCTTT
abundance: -; j_gene: TRBJ2-2; v_gene: TRBV11-2; d_gene: -; CDR3aa: CASRGLRRNTGELFF; CDR3nt: TGTGCCAGCAGGGGTCTAAGGAGGAACACCGGGGAGCTGTTTTTT
abundance: -; j_gene: TRBJ2-3; v_gene: TRBV7-2; d_gene: -; CDR3aa: CASSLPVPLPDTQYF; CDR3nt: TGTGCCAGCAGCTTACCCGTTCCCCTCCCAGATACGCAGTATTTT
abundance: once; j_gene: TRBJ1-5; v_gene: TRBV6-2/TRBV6-3; d_gene: -; CDR3aa: CASSLQGSGGNQPQHF; CDR3nt: TGTGCCAGCAGCCTACAGGGAAGCGGTGGCAATCAGCCCCAGCATTTT
abundance: -; j_gene: TRBJ1-1; v_gene: TRBV12-3/TRBV12-4; d_gene: TRBD1; CDR3aa: CASSTGGTEAFF; CDR3nt: TGTGCCAGCAGCACAGGGGGCACTGAAGCTTTCTTT
abundance: -; j_gene: TRBJ2-7; v_gene: TRBV5-1; d_gene: TRBD1; CDR3aa: CASSLAETGGYEQYF; CDR3nt: TGCGCCAGCAGCTTGGCCGAGACAGGGGGTTACGAGCAGTACTTC
abundance: -; j_gene: TRBJ2-1; v_gene: TRBV9; d_gene: TRBD2; CDR3aa: CASSVGGGSYNEQFF; CDR3nt: TGTGCCAGCAGCGTCGGCGGGGGGTCCTACAATGAGCAGTTCTTC
abundance: once; j_gene: TRBJ2-5; v_gene: TRBV9; d_gene: TRBD2; CDR3aa: CASSVVDTGRETQYF; CDR3nt: TGTGCCAGCAGCGTAGTGGACACCGGGAGGGAGACCCAGTACTTC
abundance: -; j_gene: TRBJ1-6; v_gene: TRBV6-2/TRBV6-3; d_gene: -; CDR3aa: CASSYSSDRRNSPLHF; CDR3nt: TGTGCCAGCAGTTACTCGTCCGACAGGCGGAATTCACCCCTCCACTTT
abundance: -; j_gene: TRBJ1-1; v_gene: TRBV18; d_gene: TRBD1; CDR3aa: CASSPRTGGQSMNTEAFF; CDR3nt: TGTGCCAGCTCACCACGTACAGGGGGTCAGAGCATGAACACTGAAGCTTTCTTT
abundance: -; j_gene: TRBJ2-1; v_gene: TRBV27; d_gene: TRBD2; CDR3aa: CASSLSGLAGAYNEQFF; CDR3nt: TGTGCCAGCAGTTTATCGGGGCTAGCGGGGGCCTACAATGAGCAGTTCTTC
abundance: -; j_gene: TRBJ1-1; v_gene: TRBV12-3/TRBV12-4; d_gene: TRBD1; CDR3aa: CASSTTGRTEAFF; CDR3nt: TGTGCCAGCAGCACGACAGGGAGGACTGAAGCTTTCTTT
abundance: -; j_gene: TRBJ2-1; v_gene: TRBV11-3; d_gene: TRBD2; CDR3aa: CASSFSGGAGGEQFF; CDR3nt: TGTGCCAGCAGCTTTAGCGGGGGGGCCGGAGGTGAGCAGTTCTTC
abundance: -; j_gene: TRBJ1-4; v_gene: TRBV28; d_gene: -; CDR3aa: CASSLAGVDEKLFF; CDR3nt: TGTGCCAGCAGTTTAGCCGGGGTGGATGAAAAACTGTTTTTT
abundance: -; j_gene: TRBJ1-2; v_gene: TRBV2; d_gene: -; CDR3aa: CASSENSLGRNYGYTF; CDR3nt: TGTGCCAGCAGTGAAAACTCTTTAGGCAGGAACTATGGCTACACCTTC
abundance: once; j_gene: TRBJ1-5; v_gene: TRBV9; d_gene: -; CDR3aa: CASSVGSGAQPQHF; CDR3nt: TGTGCCAGCAGCGTAGGGTCAGGGGCCCAGCCCCAGCATTTT
abundance: -; j_gene: TRBJ1-2; v_gene: TRBV5-6; d_gene: -; CDR3aa: CASSLWGIDGYTF; CDR3nt: TGTGCCAGCAGCTTGTGGGGGATCGATGGCTACACCTTC